The 8 T cell receptor beta chains in this list originate from one sample, sequenced in a study of blood T cell repertoires in COVID-19. The data were produced by immunoSEQ multiplex PCR, yet TCRdb's version contains in-frame clones alone and is incomplete. Of about 130,000 clones listed, over 70% were seen once; the top ten hold 3.8%. The specimen sequenced was peripheral blood. The receptors were sampled from a woman in her fifties or sixties with acute or convalescent COVID-19.

The rearrangement joins TRBV5-1 to TRBJ1-1; 7 positions match TRBD1. V gave up 1 base and J gave up 3 bases; unmatched junction bases: 6. The CDR3 length is 15 residues. Per germline, CDR1 SGHRS and CDR2 YFSETQ. The CDR3 DNA follows: TGCGCCAGCAGCTTGCTGACAGGGAGCGACACTGAAGCTTTCTTT. Amino acid sequence: CASSLLTGSDTEAFF.

This sequence joins TRBV6-5 and TRBJ2-7, with 8 positions matching TRBD2. CDR3 length equals 14 residues. Germline CDR1 is MNHEY and CDR2 is SVGAGI. Trimming removed 6 bases from V and 0 bases from J; junction bases left unmatched: 4. The DNA of the CDR3 is TGTGCCAGCAGGGCGAGCGGGAGCTCCTACGAGCAGTACTTC. As protein: CASRASGSSYEQYF.

The chain uses TRBV5-1 and TRBJ1-3; TRBD1 matches 7 bases. CDR3 length: 15 amino acids. Germline V gene sequence: CDR1 SGHRS, CDR2 YFSETQ. The V and J ends lost 3 bases and 3 bases, in that order; junction bases with no gene match: 6. CDR3 amino acids: CASSYQGVDGNTIYF. The CDR3 nucleotides are TGCGCCAGCAGCTATCAGGGGGTAGATGGAAACACCATATATTTT.

The chain carries TRBV7-9 and TRBJ1-5, with TRBD1 matching 7 bases. The junction had 7 bases not matched to a gene; V was cut back by 1 base and J by 7 bases. Germline V gene data show CDR1 as SEHNR and CDR2 as FQNEAQ (reference sequence). The CDR3 consists of 15 residues. CDR3 amino acids: CASSLDRGGGQPQHF. The CDR3 coding sequence is TGTGCCAGCAGCTTAGACAGGGGTGGAGGACAGCCCCAGCATTTT.

The gene calls are TRBV3-1 (or the pseudogene TRBV3-2) and TRBJ2-7; D possibly corresponds to TRBD1 (5 bases). The germline V gene encodes CDR1 LGHDT and CDR2 YNNKEL (reference sequence). CDR3 length equals 11 residues. Trimming took off 5 bases at V and 4 bases at J, with 6 bases between the two ends. The DNA of the CDR3 is TGTGCCAGCAGCAGACAGTACGAGCAGTACTTC. Translation gives CASSRQYEQYF.

V is TRBV12-3 or TRBV12-4 and J is TRBJ1-5; D unclear. The CDR3 is 13 residues long. The V end lost 6 bases, the J end lost 5 bases, and 11 bases lay between the germline ends. For the CDR3, the DNA is TGTGCCAGCAGCGGGATGGCGCATCAGCCCCAGCATTTT. Protein sequence: CASSGMAHQPQHF.

The J gene is TRBJ1-1, the V gene TRBV2; D remains unclear. The CDR3 length is 13 residues. V was trimmed by 2 bases and J by 2 bases, leaving 6 bases between them. Germline lookup yields CDR1 SNHLY and CDR2 FYNNEI. The CDR3 bases are TGTGCCAGCAGTGAACAGATCAACACTGAAGCTTTCTTT. Protein product: CASSEQINTEAFF.

This clone is a singleton in its sample. The chain recombines TRBV6-6 with TRBJ1-5; 7 bases fit TRBD1. CDR1 MNHNY and CDR2 SVGAGI come from the germline V gene (reference sequence). Trimming took 8 bases from V and 1 from J; bases not matched to a gene: 2. The CDR3 extends over 13 amino acids. This CDR3 reads CASRGGSNQPQHF. DNA for the CDR3: TGTGCCAGCCGAGGGGGCAGCAATCAGCCCCAGCATTTT.